This TCR beta chain is drawn from a study of T-cell reconstitution after alpha-beta-depleted transplantation in children. Unique molecular identifiers were incorporated during preparation of the TCRbeta library. In TCRdb, the PCR reads were re-called with MiXCR into one record per CDR3 protein. The data show about 270,000 distinct CDR3 sequences, 9.9% seen once. Per the germline V gene, CDR1 is MDHEN and CDR2 is SYDVKM. The CDR3 covers 15 residues. The V and J ends lost 3 bases and 1 base respectively, with 11 bases between them. The chain joins TRBV28 to TRBJ2-3, with unresolved D. The sample here was PBMCs from the stem cell graft donor, taken from the stem cell graft. The sequence was obtained from a human donor who donated a stem cell graft to a child with SCID. In DNA, the CDR3 is TGTGCCAGCAGTTTCGAAGGAATAGGCACAGATACGCAGTATTTT. Protein sequence: CASSFEGIGTDTQYF.